This TCR beta chain was documented in a study of blood T cell dynamics during melanoma immunotherapy. Study information: Metastatic melanoma patients received first-line pembrolizumab or nivolumab plus ipilimumab. Whole-study findings and limits: PBMC repertoires of eventual disease-control patients split at W3 into clonality or diversity gains.

Of note for this clone: Its target is unknown.

Sequencing was performed with immunoSEQ multiplex PCR; in TCRdb, only in-frame clones are kept and a portion is missing. The data hold some 10,000 clones, with over 70% observed a single time. Time point given: week 3, after first cycle of checkpoint inhibitor. At 12 weeks after first infusion, RECIST 1.1 defined response for most patients. V was trimmed by 0 bases and J by 0 bases, leaving 10 bases between them. The CDR3 has 16 amino acids. Germline CDR1 and CDR2: SGHDT and YYEEEE. The J gene is TRBJ2-4, the V gene TRBV5-6; D gene unclear. Here the sequenced sample was blood, taken from a patient treated with checkpoint blockade. The receptor was derived from a human donor with melanoma. In DNA, the CDR3 is TGTGCCAGCAGCTTGGTGGCAGACTTAGCCAAAAACATTCAGTACTTC. Protein product: CASSLVADLAKNIQYF.